These 19 T cell receptor beta chains share one sample of origin, sequenced in a study of tumor-infiltrating lymphocytes in primary liver carcinoma. Both RNA and DNA were isolated together from about 21-30 mg of bulk tissue that had not been sorted. A primer matching the constant region was used to make TCR beta cDNA from approximately 0.45 ug of total RNA. What produced the TCR beta libraries was three nested multiplex PCR rounds using slightly modified ARM-PCR. The first two PCR rounds used TRBV1-TRBV30 primers with a Cbeta primer, approximately 10 cycles each. Via MiXCR, TCRdb re-called the multiplex PCR reads, giving one row per CDR3 protein. The sample shows 95,000 to 100,000 distinct CDR3 sequences, about 63% of them seen only once. Material for sequencing was liver tumor tissue from sampling region 2. Subset defined: tumor region T2, inferior pole. These receptors were taken from a woman in her sixties or seventies with primary liver carcinoma and hepatitis B virus infection.

CDR3 sequence reads: CASSQSPPYEQYF. The DNA for the CDR3 is TGCGCCAGCAGCCAAAGTCCACCTTACGAGCAGTACTTC. The rearrangement uses TRBV4-1 and TRBJ2-7; D gene unclear. CDR1 is MGHRA and CDR2 is YSYEKL in the germline V gene. This CDR3 comprises 13 residues. V dropped 2 bases and J dropped 4 bases, with 9 bases sitting between them.

This clonotype was counted at least ten times. V gene TRBV7-9 combines with J gene TRBJ2-3, with 13 bases matching TRBD2. V was clipped by 4 bases and J by 4 bases; unmatched bases: 5. This CDR3 has 16 residues. Germline V gene lookup returns CDR1 SEHNR and CDR2 FQNEAQ (reference sequence). Written as DNA, the CDR3 is TGTGCCAGCAGCTCCGGACTAGCGGGAGTAGCAGATACGCAGTATTTT. As protein: CASSSGLAGVADTQYF. Drawing the rest from reference TRBV7-9 and TRBJ2-3, the complete variable domain is DTGVSQNPRHKITKRGQNVTFRCDPISEHNRLYWYRQTLGQGPEFLTYFQNEAQLEKSRLLSDRFSAERPKGSFSTLEIQRTEQGDSAMYLCASSSGLAGVADTQYFGPGTRLTVL.

Notes on this clonotype: A read error may produce the germline difference seen at one junction end. This sequence joins TRBV4-1 and TRBJ1-1; D gene ambiguous. Germline CDR1 reads MGHRA; CDR2 reads YSYEKL. The CDR3 runs 13 residues. Here the CDR3 DNA reads TGCGCCAGTAGCCAACTTCCGTTAGTTCATGCTTTCTTT. Protein product: CASSQLPLVHAFF.

This clonotype showed up many times. The V call is TRBV10-3, the J call TRBJ2-1; D is ambiguous. V lost 4 bases to trimming and J lost 2 bases, with 9 bases between them. From germline, CDR1 is ENHRY and CDR2 SYGVKD. The CDR3 is 14 amino acids. CDR3 bases: TGTGCCATCAGTGCCGCTCGAGCCTACAATGAGCAGTTCTTC. Translating gives CAISAARAYNEQFF.

With regard to this clonotype: The junction differs from germline at one of its ends, possibly a read error. The V call is TRBV11-2, the J call TRBJ2-7; D is ambiguous. Germline V lookup: CDR1 SGHAT, CDR2 FQNNGV. CDR3 length equals 15 residues. CDR3 coding DNA: TGTGCCAGTACCATCGGACGGACCGCTGCCTACGAGCGGTACTTC. Amino acid sequence: CASTIGRTAAYERYF.

A note on this clonotype: One junction end disagrees with the germline gene, perhaps due to a read error. This rearrangement joins TRBV11-2 to TRBJ2-5; no clear D gene. The CDR3 contains 14 residues. Per the germline V gene, CDR1 is SGHAT and CDR2 is FQNNGV. The CDR3 sequence is CASCLSLTGETQYF. CDR3 coding DNA: TGTGCCAGCTGCTTATCGCTGACGGGAGAGACCCAGTACTTC.

The chain recombines TRBV29-1 with TRBJ2-7; D gene ambiguous. The germline V gene has CDR1 SQVTM and CDR2 ANQGSEA. The CDR3 covers 13 residues. The CDR3 is CCATIGYSYEQYF. For the CDR3, the DNA is TGCTGCGCCACCATAGGGTACTCCTACGAGCAGTACTTC.

This clonotype appeared many times. The chain carries TRBV6-2 or TRBV6-3 and TRBJ2-1; D perhaps matches TRBD2 (6 bases). Germline-derived CDR1 and CDR2 are MNHEY and SVGEGT. The CDR3 extends over 14 amino acids. V dropped 5 bases and J dropped 0 bases, with 8 bases sitting between them. The chain's CDR3 is CASSVAASYNEQFF. The CDR3, as DNA: TGTGCCAGCAGTGTAGCGGCCTCCTACAATGAGCAGTTCTTC.

This clonotype is deemed medium-sized. The chain couples TRBV11-3 to TRBJ1-1; D unclear. The V end was cut by 3 bases, the J end by 0 bases, with 14 bases between. Germline V gene sequence: CDR1 SGHNT, CDR2 YENEEA. The CDR3 consists of 16 residues. CDR3 in amino acids: CASSFGSRVMNTEAFF. The CDR3 region has the DNA TGTGCCAGCAGCTTCGGGAGTCGGGTAATGAACACTGAAGCTTTCTTT.

Notes on this clonotype: Likely a read error: the CDR3 ends without its conserved phenylalanine or tryptophan. The chain has TRBV6-5 and TRBJ1-2; perhaps TRBD1 as D (5 bases). Germline V gives CDR1 MNHEY, CDR2 SVGAGI. The CDR3 is 12 amino acids. The chain's CDR3 is CTSSEYKGGYTL. Written as DNA, the CDR3 is TGTACCAGCAGCGAATATAAGGGGGGCTACACCTTA.

The V call is TRBV11-2, the J call TRBJ2-3; tentatively, D is TRBD1 or TRBD2 (5 bases each). The germline gives CDR1 SGHAT, CDR2 FQNNGV. V lost 1 base to trimming and J lost 9 bases, with 14 bases between them. There are 14 residues in the CDR3. In nucleotides, the CDR3 is TGTGCCAGCAGCTTAGCTGGGAGCACAGGCACGCAGTATTTT. It codes for CASSLAGSTGTQYF.

This clonotype was picked up many times. The rearrangement joins TRBV29-1 to TRBJ1-1, with D perhaps matching TRBD1 (5 bases). The germline V and J ends were trimmed by 5 bases and 4 bases, with 17 bases remaining between them. CDR1 and CDR2 from the germline V gene are SQVTM and ANQGSEA. The CDR3 sequence is 14 residues long. CDR3 DNA: TGCAGCGTTACCCGCAGGGCCACGGGCACTGAAGCTTTCTTT. Translated, it gives CSVTRRATGTEAFF.

As regards this clonotype: This clone may be a read error of a much larger clone one base away. The V and J genes are TRBV20-1 and TRBJ2-7; TRBD2 agrees at 7 bases. Germline-derived CDR1 and CDR2 are DFQATT and SNEGSKA (reference sequence). The CDR3 totals 15 residues. Trimming cost V 4 bases and J 2 bases; bases outside gene matches: 11. CDR3 region: CSAIVRLAHPYEQYF. The DNA for the CDR3 is TGCAGTGCTATAGTGAGACTAGCACATCCCTACGAGCAGTACTTC.

As for this clonotype: Germline is not matched at one junction end, which may reflect a read error. This chain connects TRBV11-2 to TRBJ2-2; D is perhaps TRBD2 (5 bases). The germline CDR1 and CDR2 sequences are SGHAT and FQNNGV. This CDR3 region has 16 residues. The CDR3 protein is CANSVSSGLAGGELFF. CDR3 coding DNA: TGTGCCAACAGCGTAAGCTCGGGGTTAGCTGGCGGGGAGCTGTTTTTT. The full variable domain, with the rest looked up from reference TRBV11-2 and TRBJ2-2, is EAGVAQSPRYKIIEKRQSVAFWCNPISGHATLYWYQQILGQGPKLLIQFQNNGVVDDSQLPKDRFSAERLKGVDSTLKIQPAKLEDSAVYLCANSVSSGLAGGELFFGEGSRLTVL.

This rearrangement joins TRBV6-5 to TRBJ2-1; D perhaps matches TRBD1 (11 bases). V was pared by 3 bases and J by 1 base, with 28 bases between. The CDR3 extends over 21 amino acids. Germline V gene sequence: CDR1 MNHEY, CDR2 SVGAGI. The CDR3 DNA follows: TGTGCCAGCAGTTATGGGACAGGGGGACTAGCGAGAGCTCCTTCCTACAATGAGCAGTTCTTC. This encodes CASSYGTGGLARAPSYNEQFF.

Points on this clonotype: An end of the junction does not agree with germline; a read error may underlie this. The chain couples TRBV5-1 to TRBJ2-5; tentatively, D is TRBD1 (6 bases). The CDR3 has 16 residues. Looked up from germline, CDR1 is SGHRS and CDR2 is YFSETQ. CDR3 in amino acids: CASGLRSVRGQETQYF. In DNA form, the CDR3 reads TGCGCCAGCGGCTTGCGGTCAGTCAGGGGTCAAGAGACCCAGTACTTC.

The chain uses TRBV4-2 and TRBJ1-4, with D possibly TRBD1 on 6 matching bases. The CDR3 sequence is 16 residues long. The germline V gene has CDR1 LGHNA and CDR2 YNFKEQ. With 5 bases removed from V and 7 bases from J, the gap between germline ends came to 20 bases. The CDR3 nucleotides read TGTGCCAGCAGCGCCGATGTGGGGACATTGGGTGAAAAACTGTTTTTT. Its protein is CASSADVGTLGEKLFF.

The sample holds one count of this clonotype. Sequence at one end of the junction differs from germline and may be a read error. The V and J genes are TRBV6-6 and TRBJ1-2; D gene ambiguous. The germline CDR1 and CDR2 sequences are MNHNY and SVGAGI (reference sequence). The CDR3 is made up of 17 amino acids. The CDR3 DNA sequence: TGCGCCAGCAGTTATTCCCTCCTCGAACAGAGAAACTATGGCTACACCTTC. This gives the protein CASSYSLLEQRNYGYTF.

The chain has TRBV7-8 and TRBJ2-1; 9 bases line up with TRBD2. CDR3 size: 16 residues. V shed 5 bases, J shed 0 bases, and the junction held 5 bases outside the gene matches. Germline V lookup: CDR1 SGHVS, CDR2 FQNEAQ. Here the CDR3 reads CASSPGTSSSYNEQFF. For the CDR3, the DNA is TGTGCCAGCAGCCCGGGGACTAGCAGCTCCTACAATGAGCAGTTCTTC.